This passage covers 32 T cell receptor beta chains from one sample sequenced in a study of read filtering for tumor transcriptome and immune sequencing (dated by TCRdb to between 2020 and 2021). Sequencing took place on an Illumina HiSeq 4000. The Immunoverse kit was used to build TCR libraries from around 420 ng RNA, with molecular barcoded adaptors covering alpha/delta and beta/gamma chains. In-frame beta chains were kept once TCRdb had trimmed the public reads at Q25 with fastp and called clones with MiXCR. Rows merge per CDR3 protein into single entries with the most common DNA and genes. This sample lists 35,000 to 40,000 distinct CDR3 sequences; approximately 15% were detected once. The top ten clonotypes cover around 36% of the sample. Sequences were obtained from a population of CD138-negative cells sorted from bone marrow. Read against the paper, the sample's cell subset or site label means: bone marrow mononuclear cells depleted of CD138+ plasma/myeloma cells by negative magnetic selection. The receptors derive from a donor aged 40 or older with multiple myeloma.

This clonotype was counted at least ten times. V is TRBV20-1 and J is TRBJ2-5; no clear D gene. CDR1 DFQATT and CDR2 SNEGSKA come from the germline V gene (reference sequence). The CDR3 spans 11 residues. Trimming removed 2 bases at V and 0 bases at J, with 1 base between. The CDR3 DNA is TGCAGTGCTAGACACCAAGAGACCCAGTACTTC. This translates into CSARHQETQYF.

The table lists this clonotype with many counts. The rearrangement joins TRBV7-8 to TRBJ1-5; the D is unclear. The CDR3 covers 15 residues. V was shortened by 5 bases and J by 1 base, with 12 bases between the two germline ends. In germline, CDR1 is SGHVS, CDR2 FQNEAQ. The CDR3 spells CASSPVGRSNQPQHF. The CDR3 DNA sequence: TGTGCCAGCAGCCCAGTGGGTAGGAGCAATCAGCCCCAGCATTTT.

Regarding this clonotype: It is likely a read error: a sequence one base away is far more abundant. This chain joins TRBV6-6 and TRBJ2-7; D uncertain. This CDR3 is 11 amino acids long. The germline V gene encodes CDR1 MNHNY and CDR2 SVGAGI (reference sequence). CDR3 residues: CASSYSGEPYF. CDR3 coding DNA: TGTGCCAGCAGTTACTCGGGCGAGCCGTACTTC.

This clonotype was picked up many times. CDR3 sequence: CASSIRRNEKLFF. For the CDR3, the DNA is TGTGCCAGTAGTATTCGGCGGAATGAAAAACTGTTTTTT. The chain employs TRBV19 and TRBJ1-4; no reliable D call. The CDR3 is made up of 13 amino acids. Per the germline V gene, CDR1 is LNHDA and CDR2 is SQIVND (reference sequence). V was trimmed by 3 bases and J by 5 bases, leaving 7 bases between them.

As to this clonotype: A much larger clone lies one base from this, so it may be a read error. This chain links TRBV6-1 with TRBJ2-5; 9 nucleotides match TRBD2. Germline V CDR1 and CDR2: MNHNS, SASEGT. There are 15 residues in the CDR3. V gave up 6 bases and J gave up 5 bases; unmatched junction bases: 10. The DNA of the CDR3 is TGTGCCAGCAGCTCACCGGGACTAGCATCCGAGACCCAGTACTTC. Its protein product is CASSSPGLASETQYF.

This clonotype was counted at least ten times. J is TRBJ1-5 and V is TRBV4-1; unclear D gene. Trimming took 0 bases from V and 4 from J, leaving 13 bases between them. Germline loops: CDR1 MGHRA, CDR2 YSYEKL. This CDR3 is built from 16 residues. Written as DNA, the CDR3 is TGCGCCAGCAGCCAAGATGGAGGGATCGGAAATCAGCCCCAGCATTTT. Translating gives CASSQDGGIGNQPQHF.

There are many counts of this clonotype. The V and J genes are TRBV4-3 and TRBJ2-7, with TRBD2 matching over 7 bases. Trimming took 0 bases from V and 3 from J; bases not matched to a gene: 5. There are 15 residues in the CDR3. CDR1 LGHNA and CDR2 YSLEER come from the germline V gene. Written as DNA, the CDR3 is TGCGCCAGCAGCCAAGAGCCTAGCGGCCTCTACGAGCAGTACTTC. It specifies CASSQEPSGLYEQYF.

Sample share makes this clonotype medium-sized. The rearrangement links TRBV27 to TRBJ2-3, with 12 bases matching TRBD2. V shed 6 bases, J shed 10 bases, and the junction held 11 bases outside the gene matches. The length of the CDR3 is 15 residues. Germline values: CDR1 MNHEY, CDR2 SMNVEV (reference sequence). CDR3 residues: CASRLLAGGAISQYF. The CDR3 DNA is TGTGCCAGCAGACTCCTAGCGGGAGGGGCCATATCGCAGTATTTT.

This clonotype was seen a few times. This may be a read error, as it is one base from a much larger clone. The J gene is TRBJ2-1, the V gene TRBV20-1; no definite D call. Germline V CDR1 and CDR2: DFQATT, SNEGSKA (reference sequence). CDR3 size: 14 residues. CDR3 bases: TGCAGTGTGGAGACGTGGCGCACCTACAATGGGCAGTTCTTC. This gives the protein CSVETWRTYNGQFF.

This clonotype was counted many times. The chain couples TRBV6-1 to TRBJ2-7; the D is unclear. V was clipped by 5 bases and J by 3 bases, with 5 bases between them. Germline CDR1 reads MNHNS; CDR2 reads SASEGT. This CDR3 has 11 amino acids. DNA for the CDR3: TGTGCCAGCAGTTGGGGCTACGAGCAGTACTTC. It specifies CASSWGYEQYF.

This clonotype was counted at least ten times. The rearrangement uses TRBV7-9 and TRBJ2-3; TRBD2 aligns across 10 bases. The CDR3 spans 15 residues. Germline CDR1 is SEHNR and CDR2 is FQNEAQ (reference sequence). With V trimmed by 2 bases and J by 5 bases, 4 bases remained unmatched. The CDR3 protein is CASSLLAGVQDTQYF. CDR3 DNA: TGTGCCAGCAGCTTACTAGCGGGAGTTCAAGATACGCAGTATTTT. Variable domain in full (rest from reference TRBV7-9 and TRBJ2-3): DTGVSQNPRHKITKRGQNVTFRCDPISEHNRLYWYRQTLGQGPEFLTYFQNEAQLEKSRLLSDRFSAERPKGSFSTLEIQRTEQGDSAMYLCASSLLAGVQDTQYFGPGTRLTVL.

Comment on this clonotype: A read error may explain this, as a much larger clone is one base away. The chain uses TRBV4-3 and TRBJ2-7, with 8 nucleotides matching TRBD2. Germline CDR1 LGHNA, CDR2 YSLEER. This CDR3 is 12 amino acids long. The CDR3 nucleotides read TGTGCCAGCAGCGGGGGCGTCCTCGAGCAGTACTTC. Its protein is CASSGGVLEQYF.

This clonotype was detected ten times or more. The chain carries TRBV20-1 and TRBJ1-1, with no clear D. The CDR3 runs 14 residues. Germline-derived CDR1 and CDR2 are DFQATT and SNEGSKA (reference sequence). Trimming left V 3 bases short and J 3 bases short, with 14 bases between. CDR3 in DNA: TGCAGTGCTAGCGGCGACGGATCCTACACTGAAGCTTTCTTT. The encoded protein is CSASGDGSYTEAFF.

About this clonotype itself: Likely a read error: the CDR3 ends without its conserved phenylalanine or tryptophan. The DNA is omitted, as the CDR3 cannot be located on it reliably, and the CDR3 follows TCRdb's listing. The chain uses TRBV6-5 and TRBJ2-5; the table assigns TRBD1, which was not confirmed against the DNA. Per germline, CDR1 MNHEY and CDR2 SVGAGI. The CDR3 spans 12 residues, counting both ends. The CDR3: CASSTVGGTQHL.

Of note for this clonotype: This sequence may be a read error, since a much larger clone differs from it by one base. The chain has TRBV6-6 and TRBJ2-6, with D unresolved. V was cut by 2 bases and J by 2 bases, with 13 bases left in between. Germline loops: CDR1 MNHNY, CDR2 SVGAGI (reference sequence). This CDR3 has 17 residues. The CDR3 region has the DNA TGTGCCAGCAGTTACGCCGAATTCTACCCTGGGGCCAACGTCCTGACTTTC. Translating gives CASSYAEFYPGANVLTF.

This clonotype showed up many times. The CDR3 nucleotides read TGTGCCACCAGCAGATGGGGGGCGGACTCCTACGAGCAGTACTTC. Translated: CATSRWGADSYEQYF. The V gene is TRBV15, the J gene TRBJ2-7; tentatively, D is TRBD1 or TRBD2 (6 bases each). The V gene's germline CDR1 is LNHNV and CDR2 YYDKDF (reference sequence). The CDR3 is 15 amino acids. Between the trimmed V and J ends, which lost 2 bases and 0 bases, there was a span of 11 bases.

This clonotype was counted ten times or more. This chain uses TRBV2 with TRBJ2-7; no definite D call. V lost 6 bases, J lost 1 base, and 10 bases lay in between. The CDR3 extends over 13 amino acids. Germline loops: CDR1 SNHLY, CDR2 FYNNEI. CDR3 in amino acids: CASRGPASYEQYF. The CDR3 coding sequence is TGTGCCAGCAGAGGTCCCGCTTCCTACGAGCAGTACTTC.

This clonotype has ten or more counts. The genes are TRBV5-1 and TRBJ2-7, with D maybe TRBD2 (5 bases). The CDR3 runs 14 residues. Trimming left V 4 bases short and J 0 bases short, with 11 bases between. The germline V gene encodes CDR1 SGHRS and CDR2 YFSETQ. The DNA for the CDR3 is TGCGCCAGCAGCCACCTAGGGAGCTCCTACGAGCAGTACTTC. Translation gives CASSHLGSSYEQYF.

This clonotype was picked up many times. The rearrangement joins TRBV5-4 to TRBJ1-5; TRBD1 matches at 12 bases. Germline lookup yields CDR1 SGHNT and CDR2 YYREEE (reference sequence). The ends lost 0 bases at V and 1 base at J; junction bases unmatched: 5. The CDR3 loop spans 18 amino acids. CDR3: CASSLAGTGGESNQPQHF. In nucleotides, the CDR3 is TGTGCCAGCAGCTTGGCCGGGACAGGGGGCGAGAGCAATCAGCCCCAGCATTTT.

This clonotype was counted ten times or more. The chain couples TRBV7-8 to TRBJ2-7; unclear D gene. The ends were cut back, 6 bases at V and 0 bases at J, with 15 bases in the middle. Germline V gene sequence: CDR1 SGHVS, CDR2 FQNEAQ. The CDR3 extends over 15 amino acids. In DNA, the CDR3 is TGTGCCAGCAGTCACCATCAAGGGCCCTCCTACGAGCAGTACTTC. The encoded protein is CASSHHQGPSYEQYF.

This clonotype was counted many times. The rearrangement links TRBV20-1 to TRBJ2-1; 7 bases agree with TRBD1. V lost 6 bases to trimming and J lost 4 bases; unmatched junction nucleotides: 12. CDR1 is DFQATT, CDR2 SNEGSKA, per germline (reference sequence). CDR3 size: 15 residues. This CDR3 is CSAPGQVQIYNEQFF. In DNA form, the CDR3 reads TGCAGTGCACCCGGACAGGTACAGATTTACAATGAGCAGTTCTTC.

This clonotype was seen only once. It may be a read error: a sequence one base away is much more abundant. The conserved phenylalanine or tryptophan normally closing the CDR3 is absent here, so this likely arose from a read error. The chain's CDR3 is CASMSRRENTGELFI. The DNA of the CDR3 is TGTGCCAGCATGTCCCGGAGGGAGAACACCGGGGAGCTGTTTATT. The chain employs TRBV6-2 or TRBV6-3 and TRBJ2-2; tentatively, D is TRBD2 (6 bases). The CDR3 spans 15 residues. Germline CDR1 is MNHEY and CDR2 is SVGEGT. Trimming left V 7 bases short and J 1 base short, with 13 bases between.

Concerning this clonotype: Just one base apart from a much larger clone, this may be a read error. The chain is built from TRBV19 and TRBJ1-1; D possibly corresponds to TRBD1 (6 bases). The CDR3 contains 13 residues. Germline CDR1 and CDR2: LNHDA and SQIVND (reference sequence). The CDR3 DNA reads as TGTGCCGGTAGTCTTACAGGGACGTCTGAAGCTTTCTTT. This translates into CAGSLTGTSEAFF.

This clonotype is classed as medium-sized. This chain uses TRBV18 with TRBJ1-4; D unresolved. Deletions cut 2 bases from V and 0 bases from J, with 10 bases between. The CDR3 has 16 residues. The germline gives CDR1 KGHSH, CDR2 LQKENI. The DNA for the CDR3 is TGTGCCAGCTCACCAAATTCCGAGGCAACTAATGAAAAACTGTTTTTT. It encodes CASSPNSEATNEKLFF.

The chain uses TRBV4-3 and TRBJ1-1; D may be TRBD1 (5 bases). The length of the CDR3 is 15 residues. The germline V gene encodes CDR1 LGHNA and CDR2 YSLEER. Trimming pared 0 bases from V and 3 bases from J, leaving 11 bases between. CDR3 amino acids: CASSQDQGGYTEAFF. The CDR3 DNA reads as TGCGCCAGCAGCCAAGATCAGGGAGGGTACACTGAAGCTTTCTTT.

This clonotype showed up many times. The chain joins TRBV6-2 or TRBV6-3 to TRBJ2-2; the D is unclear. The germline V gene encodes CDR1 MNHEY and CDR2 SVGEGT. V was trimmed by 8 bases and J by 6 bases, leaving 4 bases between them. The CDR3 totals 10 residues. The CDR3 reads CASRAGELFF. In nucleotides, the CDR3 is TGTGCCAGCCGGGCCGGGGAGCTGTTTTTT.

For this clonotype: A much larger clone is a single base away; this may be a read error. The chain couples TRBV6-5 to TRBJ2-5, with D hard to call. The CDR3 extends over 11 amino acids. The germline V gene encodes CDR1 MNHEY and CDR2 SVGAGI. Trimming shortened V by 7 bases and J by 5 bases, and 8 bases separated the two germline ends. The CDR3 sequence: CASTSFETQYF. CDR3 coding DNA: TGTGCCAGCACTTCGTTCGAGACCCAGTACTTC.

This clonotype showed up many times. The gene calls are TRBV7-3 and TRBJ2-7; TRBD1 is a possible D gene (5 bases). The CDR3 consists of 15 residues. Germline V gene lookup returns CDR1 SGHTA and CDR2 FQGTGA. Trimming pared 5 bases from V and 5 bases from J, leaving 19 bases between. DNA of the CDR3: TGTGCCAGCAGCAAAACAGGTGGTGGACCCAACGAGCAGTACTTC. Translated: CASSKTGGGPNEQYF.

This clonotype was seen at least ten times. This chain joins TRBV30 and TRBJ1-1, with D perhaps TRBD1 (5 bases). The CDR3 sequence is 12 residues long. Trimming took off 7 bases at V and 8 bases at J, with 17 bases between the two ends. Germline V gene data show CDR1 as GTSNPN and CDR2 as SVGIG (reference sequence). Here the CDR3 DNA reads TGTGCCTCGAGAAGGGACGGCCCCGAAGCTTTCTTT. Encoded protein: CASRRDGPEAFF.

The sample holds many counts of this clonotype. The V and J genes are TRBV20-1 and TRBJ2-3; 7 nucleotides line up with TRBD2. CDR1 DFQATT and CDR2 SNEGSKA come from the germline V gene (reference sequence). J gave up 4 bases and V 1 base, and 8 bases lay outside the gene matches. The CDR3 has 15 amino acids. The CDR3 reads CSARGAAGDPDTQYF. CDR3 nucleotide sequence: TGCAGTGCTAGAGGAGCGGCGGGAGACCCAGATACGCAGTATTTT.

This clonotype was found many times. The chain recombines TRBV7-3 with TRBJ2-3; the D is unclear. Deletions cut 5 bases from V and 4 bases from J, with 25 bases between. This CDR3 spans 18 amino acids. The germline V gene has CDR1 SGHTA and CDR2 FQGTGA. In DNA form, the CDR3 reads TGTGCCAGCAGCCCGCGCTCGGACCGCCGGACGAGGCCAGATACGCAGTATTTT. It codes for CASSPRSDRRTRPDTQYF. The full variable domain, in which reference TRBV7-3 and TRBJ2-3 provide the parts outside the CDR3, is GAGVSQTPSNKVTEKGKYVELRCDPISGHTALYWYRQSLGQGPEFLIYFQGTGAADDSGLPNDRFFAVRPEGSVSTLKIQRTERGDSAVYLCASSPRSDRRTRPDTQYFGPGTRLTVL.

This clonotype was counted at least ten times. The V gene is TRBV4-3, the J gene TRBJ2-1, with D possibly TRBD2 on 6 matching bases. The CDR3 loop spans 15 amino acids. The germline gives CDR1 LGHNA, CDR2 YSLEER. Trimming pared 1 base from V and 4 bases from J, leaving 11 bases between. The CDR3 nucleotides are TGCGCCAGCAGCCAAGGGGGGGAGAAGTACAATGAGCAGTTCTTC. This encodes CASSQGGEKYNEQFF.